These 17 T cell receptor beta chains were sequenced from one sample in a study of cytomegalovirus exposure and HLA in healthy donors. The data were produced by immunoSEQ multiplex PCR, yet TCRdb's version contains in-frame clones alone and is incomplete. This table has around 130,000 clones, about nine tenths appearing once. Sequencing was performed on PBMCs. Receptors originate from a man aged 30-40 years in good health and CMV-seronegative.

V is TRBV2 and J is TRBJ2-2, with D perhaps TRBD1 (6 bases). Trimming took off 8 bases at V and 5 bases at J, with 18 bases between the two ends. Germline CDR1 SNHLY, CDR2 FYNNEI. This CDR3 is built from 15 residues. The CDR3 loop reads CASRSSGTLTGELFF. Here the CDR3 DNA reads TGTGCCAGCCGATCTTCCGGGACACTGACCGGGGAGCTGTTTTTT. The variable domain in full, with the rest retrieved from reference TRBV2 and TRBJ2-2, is EPEVTQTPSHQVTQMGQEVILRCVPISNHLYFYWYRQILGQKVEFLVSFYNNEISEKSEIFDDQFSVERPDGSNFTLKIRSTKLEDSAMYFCASRSSGTLTGELFFGEGSRLTVL.

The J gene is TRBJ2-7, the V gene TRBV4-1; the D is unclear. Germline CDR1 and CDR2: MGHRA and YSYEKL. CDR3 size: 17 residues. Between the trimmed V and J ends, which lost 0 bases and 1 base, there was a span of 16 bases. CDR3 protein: CASSQDPLPRISYEQYF. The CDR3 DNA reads TGCGCCAGCAGCCAAGATCCCCTCCCTAGAATTTCCTACGAGCAGTACTTC.

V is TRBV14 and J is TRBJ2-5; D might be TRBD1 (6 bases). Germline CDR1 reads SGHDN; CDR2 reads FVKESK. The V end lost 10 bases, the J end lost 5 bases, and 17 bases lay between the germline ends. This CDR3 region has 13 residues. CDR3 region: CATSGHLEETQYF. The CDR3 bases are TGTGCCACCTCGGGACACCTGGAGGAGACCCAGTACTTC.

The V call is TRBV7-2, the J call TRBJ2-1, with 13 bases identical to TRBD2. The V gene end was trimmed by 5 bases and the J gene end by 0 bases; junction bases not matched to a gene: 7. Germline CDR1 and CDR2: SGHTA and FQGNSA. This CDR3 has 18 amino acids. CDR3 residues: CASSPETSGRISYNEQFF. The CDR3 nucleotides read TGTGCCAGCAGCCCCGAGACTAGCGGGAGGATCTCCTACAATGAGCAGTTCTTC.

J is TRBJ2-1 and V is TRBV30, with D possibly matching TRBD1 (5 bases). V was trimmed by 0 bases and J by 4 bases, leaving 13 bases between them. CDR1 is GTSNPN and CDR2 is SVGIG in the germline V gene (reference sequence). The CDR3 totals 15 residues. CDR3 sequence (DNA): TGTGCCTGGAGTGTTGACAGCTCGGTATACAATGAGCAGTTCTTC. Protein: CAWSVDSSVYNEQFF.

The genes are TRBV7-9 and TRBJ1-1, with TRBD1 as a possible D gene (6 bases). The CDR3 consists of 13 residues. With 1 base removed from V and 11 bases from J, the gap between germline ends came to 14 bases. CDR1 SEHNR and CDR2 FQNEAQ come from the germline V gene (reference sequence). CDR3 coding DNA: TGTGCCAGCAGCTTAGGTGGGGGCGTAGAGGCTTTCTTT. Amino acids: CASSLGGGVEAFF. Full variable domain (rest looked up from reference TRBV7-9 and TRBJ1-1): DTGVSQNPRHKITKRGQNVTFRCDPISEHNRLYWYRQTLGQGPEFLTYFQNEAQLEKSRLLSDRFSAERPKGSFSTLEIQRTEQGDSAMYLCASSLGGGVEAFFGQGTRLTVV.

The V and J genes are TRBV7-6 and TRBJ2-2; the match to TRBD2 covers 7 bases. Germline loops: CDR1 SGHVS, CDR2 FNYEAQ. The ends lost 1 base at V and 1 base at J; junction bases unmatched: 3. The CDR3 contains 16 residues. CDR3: CASSLVASGNTGELFF. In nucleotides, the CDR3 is TGTGCCAGCAGCTTAGTTGCTAGCGGGAACACCGGGGAGCTGTTTTTT.

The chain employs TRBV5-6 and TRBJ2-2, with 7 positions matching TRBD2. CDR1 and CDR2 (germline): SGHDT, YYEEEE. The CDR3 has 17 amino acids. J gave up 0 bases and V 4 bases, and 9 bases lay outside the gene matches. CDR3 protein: CASSPRVLAANTGELFF. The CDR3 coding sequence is TGTGCCAGCAGCCCCCGTGTTCTAGCGGCGAACACCGGGGAGCTGTTTTTT.

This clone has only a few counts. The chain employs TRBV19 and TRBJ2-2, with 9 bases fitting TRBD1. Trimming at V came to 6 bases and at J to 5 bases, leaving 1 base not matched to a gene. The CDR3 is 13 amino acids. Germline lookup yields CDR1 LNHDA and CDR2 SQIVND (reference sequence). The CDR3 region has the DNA TGTGCCAGTAGGACAGGGGGGACCGGGGAGCTGTTTTTT. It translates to CASRTGGTGELFF.

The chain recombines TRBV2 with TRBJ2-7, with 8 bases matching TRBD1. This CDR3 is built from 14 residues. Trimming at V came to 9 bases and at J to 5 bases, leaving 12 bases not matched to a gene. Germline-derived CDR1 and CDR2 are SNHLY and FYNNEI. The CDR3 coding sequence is TGTGCCAGTTCGGCCCAGGGACAGGTGGACGAGCAGTACTTC. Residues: CASSAQGQVDEQYF.

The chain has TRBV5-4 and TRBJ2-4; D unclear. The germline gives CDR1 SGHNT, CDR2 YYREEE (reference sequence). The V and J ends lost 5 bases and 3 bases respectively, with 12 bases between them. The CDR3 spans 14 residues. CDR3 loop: CASSSVEVKNIQYF. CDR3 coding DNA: TGTGCCAGCAGTTCCGTAGAGGTCAAAAACATTCAGTACTTC.

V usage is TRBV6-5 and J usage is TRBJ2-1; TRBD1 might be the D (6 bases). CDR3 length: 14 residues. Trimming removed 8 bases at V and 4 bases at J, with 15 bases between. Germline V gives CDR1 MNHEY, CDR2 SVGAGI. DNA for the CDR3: TGTGCCAGCGGATCCGGGACAAAGTACAATGAGCAGTTCTTC. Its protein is CASGSGTKYNEQFF.

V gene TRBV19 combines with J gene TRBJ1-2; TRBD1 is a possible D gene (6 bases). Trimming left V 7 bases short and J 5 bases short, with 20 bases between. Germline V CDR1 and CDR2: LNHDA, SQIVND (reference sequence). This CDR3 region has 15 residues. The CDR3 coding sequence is TGTGCCAGTATGAAGGGGGAGGGGTTTTTTTATGGCTACACCTTC. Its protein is CASMKGEGFFYGYTF.

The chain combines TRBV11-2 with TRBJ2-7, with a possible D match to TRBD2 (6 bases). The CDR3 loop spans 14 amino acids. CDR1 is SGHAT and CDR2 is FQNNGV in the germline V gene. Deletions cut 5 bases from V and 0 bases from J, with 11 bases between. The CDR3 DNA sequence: TGTGCCAGCAGCCAGGCGGGGAGCTCCTACGAGCAGTACTTC. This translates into CASSQAGSSYEQYF.

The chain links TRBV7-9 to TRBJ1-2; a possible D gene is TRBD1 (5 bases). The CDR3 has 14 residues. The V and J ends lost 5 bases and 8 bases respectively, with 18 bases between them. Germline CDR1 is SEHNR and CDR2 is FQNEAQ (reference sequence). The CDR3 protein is CASSPGRPVEGYTF. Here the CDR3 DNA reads TGTGCCAGCAGCCCAGGGCGACCGGTGGAGGGCTACACCTTC.

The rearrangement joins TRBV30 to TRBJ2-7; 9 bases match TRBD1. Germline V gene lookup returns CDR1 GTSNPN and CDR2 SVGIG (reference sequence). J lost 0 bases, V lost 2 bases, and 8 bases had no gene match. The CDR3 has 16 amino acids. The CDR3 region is CAWSPFPGQGSYEQYF. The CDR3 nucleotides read TGTGCCTGGAGTCCGTTTCCGGGACAGGGCTCCTACGAGCAGTACTTC.

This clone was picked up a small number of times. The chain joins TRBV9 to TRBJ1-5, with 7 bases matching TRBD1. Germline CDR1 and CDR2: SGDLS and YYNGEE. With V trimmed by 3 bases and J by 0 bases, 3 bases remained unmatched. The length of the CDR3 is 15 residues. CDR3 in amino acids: CASSATGYSNQPQHF. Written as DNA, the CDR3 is TGTGCCAGCAGCGCGACAGGGTATAGCAATCAGCCCCAGCATTTT.